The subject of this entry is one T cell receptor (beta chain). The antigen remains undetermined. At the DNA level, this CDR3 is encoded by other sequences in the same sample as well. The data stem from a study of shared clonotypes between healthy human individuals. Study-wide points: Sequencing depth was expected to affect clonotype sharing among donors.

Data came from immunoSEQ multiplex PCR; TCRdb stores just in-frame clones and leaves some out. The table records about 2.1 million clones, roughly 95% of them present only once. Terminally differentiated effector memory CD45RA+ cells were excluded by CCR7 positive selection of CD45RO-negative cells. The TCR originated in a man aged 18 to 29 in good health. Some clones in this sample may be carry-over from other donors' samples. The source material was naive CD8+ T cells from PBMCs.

This CDR3 is CASSLVPGTEAFF. The DNA for the CDR3 is TGTGCCAGCAGTTTGGTTCCCGGCACTGAAGCTTTCTTT. This chain links TRBV28 with TRBJ1-1; unclear D gene. This CDR3 has 13 residues. Germline V lookup: CDR1 MDHEN, CDR2 SYDVKM. The germline V and J ends were trimmed by 3 bases and 4 bases, with 9 bases remaining between them.